These 14 T cell receptor beta chains were all obtained from the same sample, sequenced in a study of identical twins. TCRdb redid the calling of the 5' RACE reads with MiXCR, one entry per CDR3 protein. The top ten hold roughly 3.9% of the sample, which has hundreds of thousands of distinct CDR3 sequences, roughly 7% seen once. A further study also used this sample, focusing on yellow fever vaccine responses in identical twins.

The sample consisted of memory (CD45RO+) T cells sorted from blood. Receptors originate from a young woman in good health.

This clonotype was seen repeatedly, ten times or more. This rearrangement joins TRBV2 to TRBJ1-6; 10 bases are a match to TRBD1. The length of the CDR3 is 14 residues. Germline-derived CDR1 and CDR2 are SNHLY and FYNNEI. Losses at the gene ends were 6 bases for V and 6 bases for J; bases not matched to a gene: 2. CDR3 amino acids: CASRDRGLNSPLHF. The CDR3 DNA is TGTGCCAGCAGAGACAGGGGGCTTAATTCACCCCTCCACTTT.

This clonotype has ten or more counts. This chain joins TRBV5-1 and TRBJ2-2; D call uncertain. From germline, CDR1 is SGHRS and CDR2 YFSETQ. CDR3 length: 14 amino acids. Deletions cut 5 bases from V and 1 base from J, with 9 bases between. The CDR3, as DNA: TGCGCCAGCAGATGGGCCCTGAACACCGGGGAGCTGTTTTTT. Translated, it gives CASRWALNTGELFF.

The chain uses TRBV20-1 and TRBJ2-7; tentatively, D is TRBD2 (5 bases). CDR3 length: 12 residues. V shed 1 base and J shed 6 bases, with 10 bases lying between them. From germline, CDR1 is DFQATT and CDR2 SNEGSKA (reference sequence). The CDR3 spells CSARVTTREQYF. The CDR3 region has the DNA TGCAGTGCTAGAGTGACTACCCGCGAGCAGTACTTC.

This clonotype occurred many times. The V gene is TRBV24-1, the J gene TRBJ2-3, with a possible D match to TRBD2 (5 bases). The CDR3 has 15 amino acids. Germline V gene lookup returns CDR1 KGHDR and CDR2 SFDVKD. With 1 base removed from V and 2 bases from J, the gap between germline ends came to 9 bases. The CDR3 nucleotides read TGTGCCACCAGTGATTTTATTAGCGCCACAGATACGCAGTATTTT. Encoded protein: CATSDFISATDTQYF.

This clonotype was seen only a few times. The chain uses TRBV5-6 and TRBJ2-7, with TRBD1 as a possible D gene (5 bases). Germline CDR1 is SGHDT and CDR2 is YYEEEE. The CDR3 sequence is 14 residues long. V lost 2 bases and J 2 bases, leaving 11 bases between the germline ends. The CDR3 DNA sequence: TGTGCCAGCAGCTTTGGCAAGGGGCCCTACGAGCAGTACGTC. Translation gives CASSFGKGPYEQYV.

The sample holds a few counts of this clonotype. The rearrangement joins TRBV4-1 to TRBJ1-4; 9 positions agree with TRBD1. Germline loops: CDR1 MGHRA, CDR2 YSYEKL. V lost 0 bases to trimming and J lost 6 bases; unmatched junction nucleotides: 2. CDR3 size: 15 residues. The CDR3 nucleotides are TGCGCCAGCAGCCAAGACGGGACAGGGTATGAAAAACTGTTTTTT. Its translation is CASSQDGTGYEKLFF.

This clonotype appeared many times. This sequence joins TRBV7-9 and TRBJ2-7; D possibly corresponds to TRBD1 (6 bases). Trimming shortened V by 5 bases and J by 3 bases, and 11 bases separated the two germline ends. The CDR3 is made up of 13 amino acids. Germline assignment: CDR1 SEHNR and CDR2 FQNEAQ (reference sequence). CDR3 region: CASSRQQGYEQYF. The DNA of the CDR3 is TGTGCCAGCAGCCGACAACAGGGCTACGAGCAGTACTTC.

The DNA for the CDR3 is TGTGCCAGCAGCGATCTAGAATCCTACGAGCAGTACTTC. This sequence encodes CASSDLESYEQYF. V usage is TRBV11-2 and J usage is TRBJ2-7; D remains unclear. The CDR3 covers 13 residues. V lost 5 bases and J 1 base, leaving 9 bases between the germline ends. In germline, CDR1 is SGHAT, CDR2 FQNNGV.

This clonotype was counted many times. The rearrangement links TRBV5-8 to TRBJ1-5, with TRBD1 as a possible D gene (5 bases). The ends were cut back, 3 bases at V and 0 bases at J, with 10 bases in the middle. CDR1 and CDR2 (germline): SGHTS, YDEGEE. The CDR3 has 15 residues. The CDR3 loop is CASSSRADSNQPQHF. CDR3 nucleotide sequence: TGTGCCAGCAGCTCCAGGGCAGATAGCAATCAGCCCCAGCATTTT.

In this sample, this clonotype turned up many times. The CDR3 DNA reads as TGCGCCAGCGGGCAGGGGGCGAATAACTATGGCTACACCTTC. This gives the protein CASGQGANNYGYTF. The chain employs TRBV5-1 and TRBJ1-2; the match to TRBD1 covers 8 bases. The trim removed 7 bases at V and 1 base at J, leaving 6 bases unmatched. Germline loops: CDR1 SGHRS, CDR2 YFSETQ. The CDR3 is 14 residues long. The variable domain in full, completed from reference TRBV5-1 and TRBJ1-2, reads KAGVTQTPRYLIKTRGQQVTLSCSPISGHRSVSWYQQTPGQGLQFLFEYFSETQRNKGNFPGRFSGRQFSNSRSEMNVSTLELGDSALYLCASGQGANNYGYTFGSGTRLTVV.

This clonotype has just a few counts. The genes are TRBV3-1 and TRBJ1-1; 7 bases are shared with TRBD1. Losses at the gene ends were 4 bases for V and 9 bases for J; bases not matched to a gene: 5. The CDR3 is 12 amino acids. CDR1 and CDR2 from the germline V gene are LGHDT and YNNKEL (reference sequence). The CDR3 nucleotides read TGTGCCAGCAGCCTCCGGGACAGACAAGCTTTCTTT. Protein product: CASSLRDRQAFF.

The rearrangement uses TRBV15 and TRBJ2-3, with 11 nucleotides matching TRBD1. V trimming: 6 bases; J trimming: 2 bases; junction bases outside the gene matches: 4. The CDR3 extends over 15 amino acids. CDR1 is LNHNV, CDR2 YYDKDF, per germline (reference sequence). CDR3 loop: CATRRDRGYTDTQYF. CDR3 DNA: TGTGCCACCAGAAGGGACAGGGGGTACACAGATACGCAGTATTTT.

This chain joins TRBV12-3 or TRBV12-4 and TRBJ2-4; 7 nucleotides match TRBD2. This CDR3 has 14 amino acids. Losses at the gene ends were 6 bases for V and 4 bases for J; bases not matched to a gene: 6. CDR3 DNA sequence: TGTGCCAGCAGCCATGGGACTATGAAAAACATTCAGTACTTC. This gives the protein CASSHGTMKNIQYF.

The table lists this clonotype with a few counts. The rearrangement joins TRBV6-1 to TRBJ2-3; TRBD2 matches 7 bases. The CDR3 runs to 15 residues. V lost 1 base and J lost 0; bases outside the gene matches: 1. CDR1 is MNHNS and CDR2 is SASEGT in the germline V gene. The CDR3 nucleotides read TGTGCCAGCAGTGAAGTTAGCGGGAGCACAGATACGCAGTATTTT. Its translation: CASSEVSGSTDTQYF.